The entry below gives a single T cell receptor beta chain sequence along with its context. Its antigen has not been determined. Nothing much larger sits one base from this clone, and base qualities are not available. CDR1 is given as LGHNA and CDR2 as YNFKEQ, both from the germline V gene. The trim is 5 bases for V and 0 bases for J, with a gap of 14 bases between the germline ends. The CDR3 goes from the cysteine to the phenylalanine over 16 residues. Only the CDR3 portion is preserved as DNA: 48 bases, with reading frame beginning at the first base. The library was produced with the immunoSEQ multiplex PCR assay. This is the immuneACCESS table as TCRdb keeps it, with only in-frame sequences that have V and J called. A part of the clones is gone; compared with another copy, unresolved V genes explain less than half, and the rest is unexplained. The sample data list roughly 120,000 clones, and 85% to 95% of these were observed just once. Together, the top ten hold about 1.7% of the sample.

The data are from a study of control samples from healthy donors and cancer patients (dated by TCRdb to the early 2020s). This receptor chain uses TRBV4-2 and TRBJ2-1; the D gene is tentatively TRBD1 or TRBD2, each matching 5 bases. The specimen was PBMCs. The TCR sequence derives from a man in his forties or fifties with head and neck cancer. CDR3 protein: CASSSEGGTSYNEQFF. The bases are TGTGCCAGCAGCTCCGAGGGTGGGACCTCCTACAATGAGCAGTTCTTC.